This TCR beta chain was recorded in a study of cytomegalovirus exposure and HLA in healthy donors. Trimming took 4 bases from V and 1 from J; bases not matched to a gene: 6. This CDR3 has 15 amino acids. Germline V gives CDR1 LNHDA, CDR2 SQIVND (reference sequence). The protocol was immunoSEQ multiplex PCR, while the TCRdb copy is restricted to in-frame clones and leaves out a portion. The table has roughly 220,000 clones, 75% to 95% seen once. Study-level findings and limits: There were three CMV-associated chains whose specificity for CMV antigens was confirmed in vitro.

This clone was recorded once. Antigen unknown. The sequence was collected from a woman aged 18-29 years in good health and CMV-seronegative. The chain joins TRBV19 to TRBJ1-1; TRBD1 matches 7 bases. The sequencing sample was made of PBMCs. The CDR3 loop is CASSTDRDPNTEAFF. DNA of the CDR3: TGTGCCAGTAGTACCGACAGGGATCCGAACACTGAAGCTTTCTTT.